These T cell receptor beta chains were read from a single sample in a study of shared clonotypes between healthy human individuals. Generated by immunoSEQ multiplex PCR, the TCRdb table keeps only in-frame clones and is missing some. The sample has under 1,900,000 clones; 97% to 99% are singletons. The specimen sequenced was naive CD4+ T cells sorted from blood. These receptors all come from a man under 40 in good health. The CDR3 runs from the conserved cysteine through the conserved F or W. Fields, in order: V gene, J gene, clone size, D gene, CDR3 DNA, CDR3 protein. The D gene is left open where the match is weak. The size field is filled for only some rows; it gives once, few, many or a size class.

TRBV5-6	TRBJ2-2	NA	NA	TGTGCCAGCAGCTTGGTAGTAGCGGCGGCCGGGGAGCTGTTTTTT	CASSLVVAAAGELFF
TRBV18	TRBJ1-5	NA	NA	TGTGCCAGCTCTGCGAGGGGGTCTAGCAATCAGCCCCAGCATTTT	CASSARGSSNQPQHF
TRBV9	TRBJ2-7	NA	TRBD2	TGTGCCAGCAGCGAGGGACTAGCGGAAACTTACGAGCAGTACTTC	CASSEGLAETYEQYF
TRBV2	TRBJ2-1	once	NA	TGTGCCAGCGGAGGGAAACCCTACAATGAGCAGTTCTTC	CASGGKPYNEQFF
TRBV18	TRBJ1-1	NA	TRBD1	TGTGCCAGCTCACGAGAACGGCAGGGGGACACTGAAGCTTTCTTT	CASSRERQGDTEAFF
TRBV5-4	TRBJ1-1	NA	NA	TGTGCCAGCAGCAAGACGAGGACAGAGAACACTGAAGCTTTCTTT	CASSKTRTENTEAFF
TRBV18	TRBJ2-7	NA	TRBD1	TGTGCCAGCTCACCACGGGACAGGGGGCGCGACGAGCAGTACTTC	CASSPRDRGRDEQYF
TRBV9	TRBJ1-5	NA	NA	TGTGCCAGCAGCCAATATTGGGGGAGCAATCAGCCCCAGCATTTT	CASSQYWGSNQPQHF
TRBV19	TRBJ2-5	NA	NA	TGTGCCAGTAGTAGGGCATACAGGGTCAAAGAGACCCAGTACTTC	CASSRAYRVKETQYF
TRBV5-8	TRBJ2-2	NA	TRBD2	TGTGCCAGCAGCAAGCCCGCGCTAGCGGGGACGAACACCGGGGAGCTGTTTTTT	CASSKPALAGTNTGELFF
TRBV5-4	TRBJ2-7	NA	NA	TGTGCCAGCAGTTACTCGACAGGTAGAGACGAGCAGTACTTC	CASSYSTGRDEQYF
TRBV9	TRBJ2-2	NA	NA	TGTGCCAGCAGCGGGACGAGGGGCACCGGGGAGCTGTTTTTT	CASSGTRGTGELFF
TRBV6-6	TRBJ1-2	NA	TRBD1	TGTGCCAGCAGGCGGACAGGGGGCTTAGGCTACACCTTC	CASRRTGGLGYTF
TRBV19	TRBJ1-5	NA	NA	TGTGCCAGTAGTATAAGTCGTGATCAGCCCCAGCATTTT	CASSISRDQPQHF
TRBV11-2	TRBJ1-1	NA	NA	TGTGCCAGCAGCTTAGACAATGAAGCTTTCTTT	CASSLDNEAFF
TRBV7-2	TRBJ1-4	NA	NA	TGTGCCAGCAGCAAGCCCACAGGGTCCACCGGTGAAAAACTGTTTTTT	CASSKPTGSTGEKLFF
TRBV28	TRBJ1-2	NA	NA	TGTGCCAGCGGCGGCTACACCTTC	CASGGYTF
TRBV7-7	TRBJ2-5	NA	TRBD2	TGTGCTAGCAGCCCGTTCCCTCGGGGGGTTCGGGAGACCCAGTACTTC	CASSPFPRGVRETQYF
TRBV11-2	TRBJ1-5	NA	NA	TGTGCCAGCAGCTTAGATTTAAGTATGCCCCAGCATTTT	CASSLDLSMPQHF
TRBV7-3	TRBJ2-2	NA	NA	TGTGCCAGCAGCTTAACGATCGCTGGGGAGCTGTTTTTT	CASSLTIAGELFF
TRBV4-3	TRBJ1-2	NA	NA	TGCGCCAGCAGCCAAGAGGCTAGGGGGGACTATGGCTACACCTTC	CASSQEARGDYGYTF
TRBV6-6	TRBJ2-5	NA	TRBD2	TGTGCCAGCAAACTAGCGGGCATCCCGGAGACCCAGTACTTC	CASKLAGIPETQYF
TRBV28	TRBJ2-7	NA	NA	TGTGCCAGCAGTCCAAGGACCCTCTACGAGCAGTACTTC	CASSPRTLYEQYF
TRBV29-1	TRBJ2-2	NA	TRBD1	TGCAGCGTTGCCTTGGGACAGGTGGCTGGGGAGCTGTTTTTT	CSVALGQVAGELFF
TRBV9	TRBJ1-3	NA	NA	TGTGCCAGCAGCGTAGGGCAGGGACTCTCTGGAAACACCATATATTTT	CASSVGQGLSGNTIYF
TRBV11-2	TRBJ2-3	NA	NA	TGTGCCAGCAGCTCAACCAGGGCGCGGAATACGCAGTATTTT	CASSSTRARNTQYF
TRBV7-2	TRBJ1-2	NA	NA	TGTGCCAGCAGCCGCAGCGCCGTAGCTAACTATGGCTACACCTTC	CASSRSAVANYGYTF
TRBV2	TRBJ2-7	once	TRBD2	TGTGCCAGCAGTGCGGCGGGAGTGGTCCCCTTCGGCCACGAGCAGTACTTC	CASSAAGVVPFGHEQYF
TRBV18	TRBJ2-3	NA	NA	TGTGCCAGCTCACCAGTAGGAGGAGGCACAGATACGCAGTATTTT	CASSPVGGGTDTQYF
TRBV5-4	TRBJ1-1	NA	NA	TGTGCCAGCAGCTTGGACCGAGAGAACACTGAAGCTTTCTTT	CASSLDRENTEAFF
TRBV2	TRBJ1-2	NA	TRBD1	TGTGCCAGCAGTGAAGGTGGACAGGGAAGAGGCTACACCTTC	CASSEGGQGRGYTF
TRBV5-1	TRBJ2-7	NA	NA	TGCGCCAGCAGCTTGGAGCAGAGCTCCTACGAGCAGTACTTC	CASSLEQSSYEQYF